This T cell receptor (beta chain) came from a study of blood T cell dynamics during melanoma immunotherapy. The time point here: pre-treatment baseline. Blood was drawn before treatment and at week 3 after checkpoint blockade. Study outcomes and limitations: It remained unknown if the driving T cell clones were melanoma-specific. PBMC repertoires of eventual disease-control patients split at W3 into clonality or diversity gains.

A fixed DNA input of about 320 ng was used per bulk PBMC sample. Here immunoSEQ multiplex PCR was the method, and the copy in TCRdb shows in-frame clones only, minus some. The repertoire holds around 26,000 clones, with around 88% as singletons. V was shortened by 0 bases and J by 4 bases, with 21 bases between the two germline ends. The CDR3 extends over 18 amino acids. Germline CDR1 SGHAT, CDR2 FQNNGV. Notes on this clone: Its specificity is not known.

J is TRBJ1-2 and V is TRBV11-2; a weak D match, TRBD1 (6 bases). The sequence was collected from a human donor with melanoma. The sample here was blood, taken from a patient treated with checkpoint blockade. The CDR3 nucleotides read TGTGCCAGCAGCTTAGATCGTCGGTGGGGGGCGCAGAGCTATGGCTACACCTTC. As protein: CASSLDRRWGAQSYGYTF. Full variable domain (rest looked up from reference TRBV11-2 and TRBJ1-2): EAGVAQSPRYKIIEKRQSVAFWCNPISGHATLYWYQQILGQGPKLLIQFQNNGVVDDSQLPKDRFSAERLKGVDSTLKIQPAKLEDSAVYLCASSLDRRWGAQSYGYTFGSGTRLTVV.